This T cell receptor beta chain was profiled in a study of technical replicates of blood from a handful of donors. V dropped 1 base and J dropped 4; count of bases not matched to a gene: 6. Germline CDR1 reads SGHVS; CDR2 reads FNYEAQ. The CDR3 loop spans 17 amino acids. Generated by immunoSEQ multiplex PCR, the TCRdb table keeps only in-frame clones and is missing some. This repertoire shows approximately 95,000 clones, 90% to 95% found once; its top ten account for 0.34%. The source of this sequence is a human donor in good health. This rearrangement joins TRBV7-6 to TRBJ1-4; TRBD1 aligns across 10 bases. The sample consisted of T cells isolated from PBMCs. The CDR3 DNA is TGTGCCAGCAGCTTAGAAGGGACAGGGGCCTATAATGAAAAACTGTTTTTT. It codes for CASSLEGTGAYNEKLFF.